The clone carrying this TCR beta chain was found once. Its matching antigen is unknown. The CDR3 contains 13 residues. From germline, CDR1 is SQVTM and CDR2 ANQGSEA. Trimming stripped 8 bases from V and 0 bases from J, with 12 bases between. This entry is derived from a study of cytomegalovirus exposure and HLA in healthy donors. Study outcomes and limitations: Listed as cytomegalovirus-associated were around 160 TCR beta chains.

Using immunoSEQ multiplex PCR, the repertoire was profiled, and TCRdb retains in-frame clones only, with some absent. This sample has 150,000 to 200,000 clones, with approximately 81% found just once. The TCR comes from a man between 18 and 35 years old in good health and CMV-seropositive. Sample: PBMCs. The rearrangement joins TRBV29-1 to TRBJ2-3, with D maybe TRBD2 (5 bases). CDR3 DNA: TGCAGCTCGCGGGCATATAGCACAGATACGCAGTATTTT. The encoded protein is CSSRAYSTDTQYF.